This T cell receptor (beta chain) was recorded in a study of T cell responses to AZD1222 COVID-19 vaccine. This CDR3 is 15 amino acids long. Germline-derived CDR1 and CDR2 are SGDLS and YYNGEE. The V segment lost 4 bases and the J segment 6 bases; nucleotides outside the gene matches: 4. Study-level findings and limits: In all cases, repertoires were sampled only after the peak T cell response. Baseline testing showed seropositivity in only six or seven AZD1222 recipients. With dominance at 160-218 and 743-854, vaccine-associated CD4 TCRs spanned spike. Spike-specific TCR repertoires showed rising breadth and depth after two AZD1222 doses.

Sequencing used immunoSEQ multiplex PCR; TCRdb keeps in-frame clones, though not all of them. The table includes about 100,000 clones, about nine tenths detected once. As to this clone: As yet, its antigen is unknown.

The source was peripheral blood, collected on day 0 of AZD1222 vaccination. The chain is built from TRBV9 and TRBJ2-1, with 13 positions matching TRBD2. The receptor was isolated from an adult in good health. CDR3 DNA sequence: TGTGCCAGCAGCCTCCGACTAGCGGGAGGCAATGAGCAGTTCTTC. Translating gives CASSLRLAGGNEQFF.